The 26 T cell receptor beta chains in this list originate from one sample, sequenced in a study of blood T cell repertoires in COVID-19. Here immunoSEQ multiplex PCR was the method, and the copy in TCRdb shows in-frame clones only, minus some. The sample carries just over 350,000 clones, approximately 86% recorded once. What was sequenced was peripheral blood. The receptors stem from a woman between 55 and 75 years old with COVID-19, enrolled during active disease.

The chain carries TRBV7-2 and TRBJ2-4; TRBD2 is a possible D gene (6 bases). The CDR3 extends over 13 amino acids. Germline-derived CDR1 and CDR2 are SGHTA and FQGNSA. Trimming shortened V by 5 bases and J by 7 bases, and 12 bases separated the two germline ends. The CDR3 DNA reads TGTGCCAGCAGCCCCCGTCGGGGGAACATTCAGTACTTC. Translating it yields CASSPRRGNIQYF.

The chain combines TRBV5-5 with TRBJ1-6; TRBD1 is a possible D gene (5 bases). The germline CDR1 and CDR2 sequences are SGHKS and YYEKEE (reference sequence). CDR3 length equals 15 residues. V was trimmed by 6 bases and J by 0 bases, leaving 10 bases between them. CDR3 in amino acids: CASKPGDSYNSPLHF. In nucleotides, the CDR3 is TGTGCCAGCAAACCGGGGGACTCCTATAATTCACCCCTCCACTTT. Complete variable domain (other parts from reference TRBV5-5 and TRBJ1-6): DAGVTQSPTHLIKTRGQQVTLRCSPISGHKSVSWYQQVLGQGPQFIFQYYEKEERGRGNFPDRFSARQFPNYSSELNVNALLLGDSALYLCASKPGDSYNSPLHFGNGTRLTVT.

This clone was detected a few times. The chain carries TRBV10-3 and TRBJ1-1; a weak D match, TRBD1 (6 bases). The CDR3 is made up of 13 amino acids. Germline CDR1 ENHRY, CDR2 SYGVKD. Trimming cost V 4 bases and J 5 bases, with 11 bases left between them. The CDR3 DNA follows: TGTGCCATCAGTGTACAGGGCGAGACTGAAGCTTTCTTT. Translation: CAISVQGETEAFF.

This sequence joins TRBV10-3 and TRBJ2-5, with no clear D. This CDR3 is 13 amino acids long. Germline V gene lookup returns CDR1 ENHRY and CDR2 SYGVKD. Trimming stripped 4 bases from V and 0 bases from J, with 6 bases between. CDR3 in amino acids: CAISGTDQETQYF. CDR3 nucleotide sequence: TGTGCCATCAGTGGTACGGACCAAGAGACCCAGTACTTC.

The gene calls are TRBV7-2 and TRBJ1-1, with D hard to call. This CDR3 comprises 15 residues. Germline V gene lookup returns CDR1 SGHTA and CDR2 FQGNSA. With 5 bases removed from V and 4 bases from J, the gap between germline ends came to 17 bases. CDR3 sequence reads: CASSQPVGGSTEAFF. CDR3 bases: TGTGCCAGCAGCCAACCCGTCGGAGGGAGCACTGAAGCTTTCTTT.

This clone was observed a few times. This chain links TRBV29-1 with TRBJ1-5; TRBD1 aligns across 10 bases. Looked up from germline, CDR1 is SQVTM and CDR2 is ANQGSEA. The CDR3 spans 12 residues. The J segment lost 7 bases and the V segment lost 4 bases, leaving 1 base of the junction unmatched. The CDR3 region has the DNA TGCAGCGTTGGGGACAGGGGACAGCCCCAGCATTTT. Protein product: CSVGDRGQPQHF.

This clone was observed many times. This chain joins TRBV7-9 and TRBJ1-2; 7 bases fit TRBD1. Looked up from germline, CDR1 is SEHNR and CDR2 is FQNEAQ (reference sequence). J lost 4 bases, V lost 4 bases, and 9 bases had no gene match. The CDR3 loop spans 15 amino acids. The CDR3 is CASSSDPDRAYGYTF. The CDR3 nucleotides read TGTGCCAGCAGCTCCGATCCAGACAGGGCCTATGGCTACACCTTC. The full variable domain, with the rest looked up from reference TRBV7-9 and TRBJ1-2, is DTGVSQNPRHKITKRGQNVTFRCDPISEHNRLYWYRQTLGQGPEFLTYFQNEAQLEKSRLLSDRFSAERPKGSFSTLEIQRTEQGDSAMYLCASSSDPDRAYGYTFGSGTRLTVV.

V gene TRBV6-6 combines with J gene TRBJ1-6; 9 bases fit TRBD1. Germline CDR1 reads MNHNY; CDR2 reads SVGAGI (reference sequence). The CDR3 is 17 residues long. The trim removed 6 bases at V and 9 bases at J, leaving 15 bases unmatched. The CDR3 spells CASSRSPGQGIGSPLHF. CDR3 nucleotides: TGTGCCAGCAGCCGATCCCCGGGACAGGGTATAGGTTCACCCCTCCACTTT.

The gene calls are TRBV9 and TRBJ1-5; D possibly corresponds to TRBD1 (6 bases). Germline V CDR1 and CDR2: SGDLS, YYNGEE. The CDR3 totals 14 residues. V dropped 3 bases and J dropped 0 bases, with 7 bases sitting between them. Written as DNA, the CDR3 is TGTGCCAGCAGCGGACAGGTTAGCAATCAGCCCCAGCATTTT. This sequence encodes CASSGQVSNQPQHF.

This rearrangement joins TRBV5-8 to TRBJ1-1; D possibly corresponds to TRBD1 (5 bases). This CDR3 spans 14 amino acids. Trimming cost V 2 bases and J 2 bases, with 10 bases left between them. Germline V lookup: CDR1 SGHTS, CDR2 YDEGEE. CDR3 bases: TGTGCCAGCAGCTTTGGCAGGGTAAACACTGAAGCTTTCTTT. It yields the protein CASSFGRVNTEAFF.

This chain uses TRBV6-5 with TRBJ1-4; D might be TRBD1 (6 bases). V gave up 0 bases and J gave up 8 bases, with 7 bases separating them. The CDR3 sequence is 13 residues long. The germline V gene has CDR1 MNHEY and CDR2 SVGAGI. The CDR3 reads CASSYSRGEKLFF. In DNA form, the CDR3 reads TGTGCCAGCAGTTACTCGAGGGGGGAAAAACTGTTTTTT.

This chain links TRBV7-6 with TRBJ2-1; the match to TRBD2 covers 11 bases. The V and J ends lost 3 bases and 3 bases, in that order; junction bases with no gene match: 4. The CDR3 is made up of 16 amino acids. From germline, CDR1 is SGHVS and CDR2 FNYEAQ. CDR3 in amino acids: CASSFSGGADYNEQFF. CDR3 nucleotides: TGTGCCAGCAGCTTTAGCGGGGGGGCCGACTACAATGAGCAGTTCTTC.

The table lists this clone with a count of one. The CDR3 here is CASSLAGRYNEQFF. The CDR3, as DNA: TGTGCCAGCAGTTTAGCAGGGCGCTACAATGAGCAGTTCTTC. The V gene is TRBV28, the J gene TRBJ2-1, with D possibly matching TRBD1 (5 bases). The germline V gene encodes CDR1 MDHEN and CDR2 SYDVKM. V lost 2 bases and J 3 bases, leaving 8 bases between the germline ends. There are 14 residues in the CDR3.

V is TRBV5-6 and J is TRBJ1-1; tentatively, D is TRBD1 (6 bases). The CDR3 length is 14 residues. The ends were cut back, 3 bases at V and 3 bases at J, with 12 bases in the middle. CDR1 and CDR2 (germline): SGHDT, YYEEEE. CDR3 bases: TGTGCCAGCAGCTCGGGGCGGGGGCACACTGAAGCTTTCTTT. Protein sequence: CASSSGRGHTEAFF. Using reference TRBV5-6 and TRBJ1-1 for the parts outside the CDR3, the full variable domain is DAGVTQSPTHLIKTRGQQVTLRCSPKSGHDTVSWYQQALGQGPQFIFQYYEEEERQRGNFPDRFSGHQFPNYSSELNVNALLLGDSALYLCASSSGRGHTEAFFGQGTRLTVV.

V and J are TRBV7-9 and TRBJ1-5; 8 bases fit TRBD1. The CDR3 loop spans 14 amino acids. Germline V CDR1 and CDR2: SEHNR, FQNEAQ (reference sequence). J was trimmed by 5 bases and V by 6 bases; bases with no gene match: 6. The chain's CDR3 is CASSFQGADQPQHF. The CDR3 coding sequence is TGTGCCAGCAGTTTCCAGGGGGCAGATCAGCCCCAGCATTTT.

The chain has TRBV27 and TRBJ2-7, with TRBD1 matching 8 bases. V shed 5 bases and J 4 bases; nucleotides not matched to a gene: 7. Germline loops: CDR1 MNHEY, CDR2 SMNVEV (reference sequence). The CDR3 length is 14 residues. CDR3 coding DNA: TGTGCCAGCAGTCGGGGGACAGGCTTATACGAGCAGTACTTC. Encoded protein: CASSRGTGLYEQYF.

The chain joins TRBV11-3 to TRBJ2-5, with 8 bases matching TRBD1. The length of the CDR3 is 13 residues. The trim removed 6 bases at V and 4 bases at J, leaving 4 bases unmatched. The germline V gene encodes CDR1 SGHNT and CDR2 YENEEA. The CDR3 sequence: CASRLTGGETQYF. In DNA, the CDR3 is TGTGCCAGCAGGCTTACAGGGGGAGAGACCCAGTACTTC.

This chain joins TRBV4-2 and TRBJ1-2, with 10 nucleotides matching TRBD1. The CDR3 loop spans 15 amino acids. Germline values: CDR1 LGHNA, CDR2 YNFKEQ. V was pared by 2 bases and J by 2 bases, with 2 bases of the junction left unmatched. The CDR3 DNA reads TGTGCCAGCAGCCAACCGGACAGGGGGAACTATGGCTACACCTTC. It codes for CASSQPDRGNYGYTF.

The chain carries TRBV14 and TRBJ2-1; 9 positions match TRBD1. J gave up 7 bases and V 4 bases, and 8 bases lay outside the gene matches. Germline V gene sequence: CDR1 SGHDN, CDR2 FVKESK. The CDR3 is 15 amino acids. CDR3 bases: TGTGCCAGCAGCCCCGCGACAGGGGGTCGGAATGAGCAGTTCTTC. Translation: CASSPATGGRNEQFF.

As for this clone: Other DNA sequences in the same sample also yield this CDR3. V and J are TRBV6-5 and TRBJ1-2, with 10 bases aligning to TRBD1. J was trimmed by 7 bases and V by 5 bases; bases with no gene match: 4. Per the germline V gene, CDR1 is MNHEY and CDR2 is SVGAGI. CDR3 length: 13 residues. The CDR3, as DNA: TGTGCCAGCAGTCCGACAGGGGGCGGTGGCTACACCTTC. Translating it yields CASSPTGGGGYTF.

This clone was counted ten times or more. The V gene is TRBV9, the J gene TRBJ2-2; perhaps TRBD1 as D (6 bases). CDR1 and CDR2 (germline): SGDLS, YYNGEE. Deletions cut 3 bases from V and 5 bases from J, with 14 bases between. The CDR3 has 15 residues. The CDR3 loop reads CASSDRGRGTGELFF. CDR3 coding DNA: TGTGCCAGCAGCGATCGGGGCAGGGGTACCGGGGAGCTGTTTTTT.

The chain uses TRBV14 and TRBJ2-2; a weak D match, TRBD1 (7 bases). The CDR3 consists of 15 residues. The germline V gene has CDR1 SGHDN and CDR2 FVKESK. V dropped 4 bases and J dropped 6 bases, with 15 bases sitting between them. CDR3: CASSLLGGGPGELFF. The CDR3 bases are TGTGCCAGCAGCCTCTTAGGAGGGGGCCCCGGGGAGCTGTTTTTT.

This rearrangement joins TRBV19 to TRBJ2-2, with TRBD1 matching over 10 bases. This CDR3 region has 13 residues. Germline V gene sequence: CDR1 LNHDA, CDR2 SQIVND (reference sequence). V lost 8 bases and J lost 4; bases outside the gene matches: 1. The CDR3 coding sequence is TGTGCCAGTCGGGACAGGGGCACCGGGGAGCTGTTTTTT. Translation: CASRDRGTGELFF.

The J gene is TRBJ1-2, the V gene TRBV7-3; D is uncertain. The V end lost 5 bases, the J end lost 6 bases, and 13 bases lay between the germline ends. Germline CDR1 and CDR2: SGHTA and FQGTGA. The CDR3 sequence is 13 residues long. The chain's CDR3 is CASSPSPGNGYTF. The CDR3 DNA reads TGTGCCAGCAGCCCCTCCCCGGGGAATGGCTACACCTTC.

The gene calls are TRBV15 and TRBJ2-2; 11 bases fit TRBD2. Germline trimming cut 3 bases from V and 0 bases from J; bases unmatched to any gene: 15. The CDR3 extends over 21 amino acids. Looked up from germline, CDR1 is LNHNV and CDR2 is YYDKDF (reference sequence). DNA of the CDR3: TGTGCCACCAGCAGGTACTCCGGGACTAGCGGAGATATAACGAACACCGGGGAGCTGTTTTTT. Translated, it gives CATSRYSGTSGDITNTGELFF.

CDR3 loop: CASRYDRVQPQHF. Here the CDR3 DNA reads TGTGCCAGCAGGTATGACAGGGTTCAGCCCCAGCATTTT. The rearrangement links TRBV12-3 or TRBV12-4 to TRBJ1-5; 7 nucleotides agree with TRBD1. The trim removed 6 bases at V and 6 bases at J, leaving 5 bases unmatched. The CDR3 has 13 residues.